This TCR beta chain was sequenced during a study of T cell responses to AZD1222 COVID-19 vaccine. Comment on this clone: As yet, its antigen is unknown.

General observations from the study: Baseline serostatus was positive in only six AZD1222 recipients. Spike-specific TCR breadth and depth rose after two AZD1222 doses. Donors skewed white British and female; clonal diversity was possibly underestimated.

Assay used: immunoSEQ multiplex PCR; TCRdb lists only in-frame clones, some missing. The sample has fewer than 85,000 clones, about 91% seen once. V gave up 4 bases and J gave up 0 bases, with 7 bases separating them. Germline CDR1 reads LGHDT; CDR2 reads YNNKEL (reference sequence). This CDR3 is 13 amino acids long. The gene calls are TRBV3-1 (or the pseudogene TRBV3-2) and TRBJ2-7; the D is unclear. The sequences come from peripheral blood, collected on day 0 of MenACWY control vaccination. This TCR was recovered from an adult in good health. The CDR3 protein is CASSRVTSYEQYF. DNA for the CDR3: TGTGCCAGCAGCCGGGTCACCTCCTACGAGCAGTACTTC.